Listed below are T cell receptor beta chains from one sample, sequenced in a study of identical twins. TCRdb reprocessed the 5' RACE reads with MiXCR, giving one entry per CDR3 protein. This table has 1.5 million to 2 million distinct CDR3 sequences, roughly a third appearing once. Sequenced material: cord blood. The origin of the receptors is a newborn girl in good health. CDR3s include the opening cysteine and the closing phenylalanine or tryptophan. A D gene is named only where the DNA matches it firmly. Part of the rows lack a size; the others show once, few, many or a class for expanded clones.

V	J	D	size	length	CDR3	DNA
TRBV28	TRBJ2-7	TRBD2	few	18	CASSLRTRVAGDSYEQYF	TGTGCCAGCAGTCTTAGGACCCGAGTAGCGGGGGACTCCTACGAGCAGTACTTC
TRBV6-1	TRBJ1-5	.	few	18	CASSEEMSEWGIVQPQHF	TGTGCCAGCAGTGAAGAAATGTCTGAGTGGGGAATCGTCCAGCCCCAGCATTTT
TRBV2	TRBJ1-2	.	few	13	CASKSEINYGYTF	TGTGCCAGCAAGTCAGAAATTAACTATGGCTACACCTTC
TRBV4-2	TRBJ2-7	.	.	15	CASSQDGVGTYEQYF	TGTGCCAGCAGCCAAGATGGGGTAGGGACCTACGAGCAGTACTTC
TRBV28	TRBJ2-5	.	.	17	CASRLREPQGRVETQYF	TGTGCCAGCAGGCTTAGAGAACCACAGGGGAGGGTAGAGACCCAGTACTTC
TRBV28	TRBJ2-1	.	.	15	CASSLGGRIMDEQFF	TGTGCCAGCAGTTTAGGGGGGAGGATTATGGATGAGCAGTTCTTC
TRBV10-3	TRBJ2-3	TRBD1	.	16	CAISESPGQGGDTQYF	TGTGCCATCAGTGAGTCCCCCGGACAGGGGGGTGATACGCAGTATTTT
TRBV12-3/TRBV12-4	TRBJ2-7	.	many	13	CASTVPPAYEQYF	TGTGCCAGCACCGTACCACCCGCCTACGAGCAGTACTTC
TRBV20-1	TRBJ2-1	TRBD1	.	17	CSARGSGTVAPYNEQFF	TGCAGTGCTAGAGGTTCCGGGACAGTCGCTCCTTACAATGAGCAGTTCTTC
TRBV24-1	TRBJ2-3	.	.	18	CATSDFPWTDQRTDTQYF	TGTGCCACCAGTGATTTCCCATGGACTGACCAGAGGACAGATACGCAGTATTTT
TRBV3-1	TRBJ1-2	.	few	14	CASSSPALNYGYTF	TGTGCCAGCAGCTCACCAGCCCTTAACTATGGCTACACCTTC